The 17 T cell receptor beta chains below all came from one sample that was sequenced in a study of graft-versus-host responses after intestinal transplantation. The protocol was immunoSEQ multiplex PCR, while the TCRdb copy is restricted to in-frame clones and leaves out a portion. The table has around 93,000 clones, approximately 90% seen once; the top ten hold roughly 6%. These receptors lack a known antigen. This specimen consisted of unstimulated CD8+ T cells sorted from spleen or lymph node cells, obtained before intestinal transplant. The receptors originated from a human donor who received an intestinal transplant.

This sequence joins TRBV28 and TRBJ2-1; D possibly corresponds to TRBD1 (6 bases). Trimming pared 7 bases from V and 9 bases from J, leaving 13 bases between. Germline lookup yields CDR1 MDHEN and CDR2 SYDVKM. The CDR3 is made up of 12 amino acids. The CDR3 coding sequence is TGTGCCAGCATGAGCCCCAGGGGTGAGCAGTTCTTC. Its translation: CASMSPRGEQFF.

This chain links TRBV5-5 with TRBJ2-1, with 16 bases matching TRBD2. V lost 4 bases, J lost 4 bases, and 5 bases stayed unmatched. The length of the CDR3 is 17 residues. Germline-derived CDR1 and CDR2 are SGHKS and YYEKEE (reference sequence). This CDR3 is CASSLGLAGGPYNEQFF. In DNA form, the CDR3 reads TGTGCCAGCAGCCTGGGACTAGCGGGAGGGCCGTACAATGAGCAGTTCTTC.

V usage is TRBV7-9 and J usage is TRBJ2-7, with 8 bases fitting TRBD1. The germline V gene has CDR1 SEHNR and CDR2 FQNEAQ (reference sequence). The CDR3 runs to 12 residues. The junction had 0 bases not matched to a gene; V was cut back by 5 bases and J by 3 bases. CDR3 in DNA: TGTGCCAGCAGCGGACAGGGCTACGAGCAGTACTTC. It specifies CASSGQGYEQYF.

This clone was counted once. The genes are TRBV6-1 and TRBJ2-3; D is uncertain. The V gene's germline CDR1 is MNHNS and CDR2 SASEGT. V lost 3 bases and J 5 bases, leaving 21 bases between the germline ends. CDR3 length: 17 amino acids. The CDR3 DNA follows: TGTGCCAGCAGTGATCTATTGGGTGGGCTGGGGTTAGATACGCAGTATTTT. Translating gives CASSDLLGGLGLDTQYF.

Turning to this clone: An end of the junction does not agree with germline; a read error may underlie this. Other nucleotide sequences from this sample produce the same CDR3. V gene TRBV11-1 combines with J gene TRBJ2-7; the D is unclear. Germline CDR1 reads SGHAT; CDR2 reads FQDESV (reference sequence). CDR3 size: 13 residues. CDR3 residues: CASSLTRSYEQYF. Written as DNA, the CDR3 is TGTGCTAGCAGCCTGACCCGCTCCTACGAGCAGTACTTC.

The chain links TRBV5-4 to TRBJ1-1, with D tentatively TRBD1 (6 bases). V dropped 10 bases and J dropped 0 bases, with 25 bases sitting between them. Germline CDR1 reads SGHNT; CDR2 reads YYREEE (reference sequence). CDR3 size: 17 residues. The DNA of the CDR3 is TGTGCCGCCGAGAATGGTGGGGGGCGCGGGATGAACACTGAAGCTTTCTTT. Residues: CAAENGGGRGMNTEAFF.

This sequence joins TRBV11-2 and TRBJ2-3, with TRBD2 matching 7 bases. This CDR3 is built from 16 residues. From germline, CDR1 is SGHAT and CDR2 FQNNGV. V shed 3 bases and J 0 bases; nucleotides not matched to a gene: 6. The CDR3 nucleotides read TGTGCCAGCAGCTTCCTAGCGGCGGCTAGCACAGATACGCAGTATTTT. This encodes CASSFLAAASTDTQYF.

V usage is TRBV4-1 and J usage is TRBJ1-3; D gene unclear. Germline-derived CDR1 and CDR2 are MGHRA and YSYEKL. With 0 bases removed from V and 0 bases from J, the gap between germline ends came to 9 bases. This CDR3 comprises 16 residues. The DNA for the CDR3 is TGCGCCAGCAGCCAAGATCCCGGAAACTCTGGAAACACCATATATTTT. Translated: CASSQDPGNSGNTIYF.

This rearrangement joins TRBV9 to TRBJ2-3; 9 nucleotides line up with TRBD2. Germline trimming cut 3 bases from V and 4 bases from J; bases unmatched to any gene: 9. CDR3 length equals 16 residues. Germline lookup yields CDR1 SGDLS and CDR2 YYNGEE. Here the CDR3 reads CASSERWTSVPDTQYF. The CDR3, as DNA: TGTGCCAGCAGCGAGAGGTGGACTAGCGTGCCAGATACGCAGTATTTT.

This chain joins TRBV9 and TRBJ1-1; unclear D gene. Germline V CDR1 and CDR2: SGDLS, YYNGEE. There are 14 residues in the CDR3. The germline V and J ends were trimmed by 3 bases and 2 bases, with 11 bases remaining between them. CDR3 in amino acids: CASSGSGENTEAFF. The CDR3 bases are TGTGCCAGCAGCGGGTCAGGAGAAAACACTGAAGCTTTCTTT.

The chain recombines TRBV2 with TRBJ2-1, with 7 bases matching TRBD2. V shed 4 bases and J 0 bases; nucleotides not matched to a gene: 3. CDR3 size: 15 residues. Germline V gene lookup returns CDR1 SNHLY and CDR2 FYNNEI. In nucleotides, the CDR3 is TGTGCCAGCAGTGTGGGGGACTACTCCTACAATGAGCAGTTCTTC. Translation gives CASSVGDYSYNEQFF. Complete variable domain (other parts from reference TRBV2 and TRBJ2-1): EPEVTQTPSHQVTQMGQEVILRCVPISNHLYFYWYRQILGQKVEFLVSFYNNEISEKSEIFDDQFSVERPDGSNFTLKIRSTKLEDSAMYFCASSVGDYSYNEQFFGPGTRLTVL.

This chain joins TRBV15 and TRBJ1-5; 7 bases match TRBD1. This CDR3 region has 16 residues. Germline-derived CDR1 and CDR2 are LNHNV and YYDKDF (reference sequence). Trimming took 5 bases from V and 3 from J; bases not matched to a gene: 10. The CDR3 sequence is CATSLPQGTLNQPQHF. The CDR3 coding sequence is TGTGCCACCAGCTTACCACAGGGGACTCTCAATCAGCCCCAGCATTTT.

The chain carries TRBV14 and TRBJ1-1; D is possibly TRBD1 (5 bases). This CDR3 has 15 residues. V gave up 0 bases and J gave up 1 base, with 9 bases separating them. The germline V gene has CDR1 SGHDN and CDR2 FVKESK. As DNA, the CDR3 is TGTGCCAGCAGCCAAGATGAAGGGGAGAACACTGAAGCTTTCTTT. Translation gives CASSQDEGENTEAFF.

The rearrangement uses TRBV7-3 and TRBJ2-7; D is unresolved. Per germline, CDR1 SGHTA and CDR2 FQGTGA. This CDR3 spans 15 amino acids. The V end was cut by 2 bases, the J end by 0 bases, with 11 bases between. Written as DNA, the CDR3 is TGTGCCAGCAGCTTAGGGGTAGGCAGCTCCTACGAGCAGTACTTC. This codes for CASSLGVGSSYEQYF.

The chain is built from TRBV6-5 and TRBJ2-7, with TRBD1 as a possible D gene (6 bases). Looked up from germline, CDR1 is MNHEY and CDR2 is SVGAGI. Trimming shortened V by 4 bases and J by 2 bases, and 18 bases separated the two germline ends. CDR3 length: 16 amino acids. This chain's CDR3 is CASSLTVYRDTYEQYF. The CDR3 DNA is TGTGCCAGCAGTTTAACCGTGTACAGGGACACCTACGAGCAGTACTTC.

The CDR3 protein is CASSQPTSGSTDTQYF. CDR3 coding DNA: TGCGCCAGCAGCCAACCGACTAGCGGGAGCACAGATACGCAGTATTTT. V gene TRBV4-1 combines with J gene TRBJ2-3; 10 nucleotides agree with TRBD2. CDR1 is MGHRA, CDR2 YSYEKL, per germline. V lost 2 bases to trimming and J lost 0 bases; unmatched junction nucleotides: 2. The CDR3 sequence is 16 residues long.

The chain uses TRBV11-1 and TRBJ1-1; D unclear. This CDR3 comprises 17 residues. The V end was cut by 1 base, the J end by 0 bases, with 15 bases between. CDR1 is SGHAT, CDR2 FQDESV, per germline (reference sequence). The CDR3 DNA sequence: TGTGCCAGCAGCTTAGACAGAGTAGGAGGGTTGAACACTGAAGCTTTCTTT. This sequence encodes CASSLDRVGGLNTEAFF.